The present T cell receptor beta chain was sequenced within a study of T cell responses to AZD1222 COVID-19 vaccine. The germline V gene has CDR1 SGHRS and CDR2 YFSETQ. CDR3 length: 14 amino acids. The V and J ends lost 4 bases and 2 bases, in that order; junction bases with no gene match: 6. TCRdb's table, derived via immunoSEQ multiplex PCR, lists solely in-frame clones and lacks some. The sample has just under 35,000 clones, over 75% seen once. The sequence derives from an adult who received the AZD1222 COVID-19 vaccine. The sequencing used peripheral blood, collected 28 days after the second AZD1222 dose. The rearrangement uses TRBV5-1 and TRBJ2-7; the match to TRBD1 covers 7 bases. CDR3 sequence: CASSPRDSTYEQYF. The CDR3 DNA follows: TGCGCCAGCAGCCCCCGGGACAGCACCTACGAGCAGTACTTC.